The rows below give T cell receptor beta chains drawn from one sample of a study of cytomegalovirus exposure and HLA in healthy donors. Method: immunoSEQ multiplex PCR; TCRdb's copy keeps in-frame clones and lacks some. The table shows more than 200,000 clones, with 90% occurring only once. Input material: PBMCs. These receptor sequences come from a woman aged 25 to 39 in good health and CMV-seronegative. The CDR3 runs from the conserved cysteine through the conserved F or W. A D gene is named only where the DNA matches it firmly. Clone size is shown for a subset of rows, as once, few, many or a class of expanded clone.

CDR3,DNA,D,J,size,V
CASSLAVAGFNEQFF,TGCGCCAGCAGCTTGGCAGTAGCGGGATTTAATGAGCAGTTCTTC,TRBD2,TRBJ2-1,-,TRBV5-1
CASIAGGLADTQYF,TGTGCCAGTATAGCGGGAGGGCTAGCAGATACGCAGTATTTT,TRBD2,TRBJ2-3,-,TRBV19
CASSQDLDEAFF,TGCGCCAGCAGCCAAGACCTAGATGAAGCTTTCTTT,-,TRBJ1-1,-,TRBV4-1
CASSNQGDEQFF,TGTGCCAGCAGCAACCAGGGGGATGAGCAGTTCTTC,TRBD1,TRBJ2-1,-,TRBV9
CASSQDVVPGAGEQYF,TGCGCCAGCAGCCAAGATGTTGTTCCGGGGGCCGGCGAGCAGTACTTC,-,TRBJ2-7,-,TRBV4-3
CASSDPPAGNIQYF,TGTGCCAGCAGTGATCCCCCGGCGGGAAACATTCAGTACTTC,-,TRBJ2-4,-,TRBV25-1
CASSQDRPGTANTGELFF,TGCGCCAGCAGCCAAGATCGCCCCGGGACAGCGAACACCGGGGAGCTGTTTTTT,TRBD1,TRBJ2-2,-,TRBV4-1
CASLPRENTGELFF,TGTGCCAGCTTGCCCAGGGAGAACACCGGGGAGCTGTTTTTT,-,TRBJ2-2,-,TRBV28
CASTLLVSGVYEQYF,TGTGCCAGCACCCTCTTGGTGTCAGGGGTCTACGAGCAGTACTTC,-,TRBJ2-7,-,TRBV5-6
CASSMGTGAQGANVLTF,TGTGCCAGTAGTATGGGGACAGGGGCTCAAGGGGCCAACGTCCTGACTTTC,TRBD1,TRBJ2-6,-,TRBV19
CASSALAGSYEQYF,TGTGCCAGCAGCGCACTAGCGGGGTCCTACGAGCAGTACTTC,TRBD2,TRBJ2-7,-,TRBV9
CASREAWTRLETQYF,TGTGCCAGCAGAGAGGCTTGGACTAGACTGGAGACCCAGTACTTC,TRBD2,TRBJ2-5,-,TRBV27
CASSLSTGFTLNEQFF,TGTGCCAGCAGTTTATCGACCGGTTTTACCCTCAATGAGCAGTTCTTC,-,TRBJ2-1,-,TRBV27
CASSGGKYNEQFF,TGTGCCTCCAGCGGGGGAAAATACAATGAGCAGTTCTTC,TRBD2,TRBJ2-1,-,TRBV30
CASSVGRASRYHNEQFF,TGTGCCAGCAGCGTAGGTCGGGCTAGCCGATACCACAATGAGCAGTTCTTC,-,TRBJ2-1,-,TRBV9
CASRSEVGVGYGYTF,TGTGCCAGCAGATCCGAGGTTGGGGTAGGATATGGCTACACCTTC,-,TRBJ1-2,-,TRBV9
CASREIAGGPQETQYF,TGTGCCAGCAGGGAAATAGCGGGAGGGCCCCAAGAGACCCAGTACTTC,TRBD2,TRBJ2-5,-,TRBV6-1
CASSQTSGGETQYF,TGCGCCAGCTCCCAGACTAGCGGGGGAGAGACCCAGTACTTC,TRBD2,TRBJ2-5,-,TRBV10-2
CASSLGPNEQFF,TGTGCCAGCAGCCTCGGACCCAATGAGCAGTTCTTC,-,TRBJ2-1,-,TRBV6-6
CASTEQTTDTQYF,TGTGCCAGCACCGAACAGACTACAGATACGCAGTATTTT,-,TRBJ2-3,-,TRBV9
CASSQVDRGHEQYF,TGTGCCAGCAGCCAAGTGGACAGGGGGCACGAGCAGTACTTC,TRBD1,TRBJ2-7,-,TRBV4-2
CASSTLSPGELFF,TGTGCCAGCAGCACACTATCCCCCGGGGAGCTGTTTTTT,-,TRBJ2-2,once,TRBV2
CASSLGSSGSYEQYF,TGTGCCAGCAGTTTAGGTAGTAGCGGGAGCTACGAGCAGTACTTC,TRBD2,TRBJ2-7,once,TRBV28
CASSRPGLAYEQYF,TGTGCCAGCAGCCGACCGGGACTAGCTTACGAGCAGTACTTC,TRBD2,TRBJ2-7,-,TRBV14
CASSGRLADTQYF,TGTGCCAGCAGTGGTCGACTAGCAGATACGCAGTATTTT,-,TRBJ2-3,-,TRBV2
CSVEGDDSGESPYNEQFF,TGCAGCGTTGAAGGGGACGATAGCGGGGAAAGCCCCTACAATGAGCAGTTCTTC,TRBD2,TRBJ2-1,-,TRBV29-1
CASSLGGVQETQYF,TGCGCCAGCAGCTTGGGTGGGGTCCAAGAGACCCAGTACTTC,-,TRBJ2-5,-,TRBV5-1
CASSTGQEGLAGSYEQYF,TGTGCCAGCAGCACCGGACAGGAGGGACTAGCGGGAAGCTACGAGCAGTACTTC,TRBD2,TRBJ2-7,-,TRBV7-6
CASSFTGTYEQYF,TGTGCCAGCAGCTTTACAGGAACCTACGAGCAGTACTTC,-,TRBJ2-7,-,TRBV5-5
CASSDGSTAKNIQYF,TGTGCCAGCAGTGATGGGTCGACGGCCAAAAACATTCAGTACTTC,-,TRBJ2-4,-,TRBV6-1
CASSWAGQTETQYF,TGTGCCAGCAGCTGGGCGGGACAGACAGAGACCCAGTACTTC,-,TRBJ2-5,once,TRBV7-9
CASSFQGTSYNEQFF,TGTGCCAGCAGTTTCCAGGGGACTTCCTACAATGAGCAGTTCTTC,-,TRBJ2-1,once,TRBV27
CASSFRGVILYEQYF,TGTGCCAGCAGTTTTAGGGGGGTAATCCTTTACGAGCAGTACTTC,-,TRBJ2-7,-,TRBV28
CASYPRMNTEAFF,TGCGCCAGCTACCCCCGTATGAACACTGAAGCTTTCTTT,-,TRBJ1-1,-,TRBV4-3
CAWSDSPVGTEAFF,TGTGCCTGGAGTGATTCGCCGGTGGGCACTGAAGCTTTCTTT,-,TRBJ1-1,-,TRBV30
CASREPLPSYNEQFF,TGTGCCAGCAGGGAGCCGCTACCCTCCTACAATGAGCAGTTCTTC,-,TRBJ2-1,-,TRBV11-2
CASSQDRTSGPLEGQFF,TGCGCCAGCAGCCAAGACCGGACTAGCGGCCCCCTCGAGGGGCAGTTCTTC,TRBD2,TRBJ2-1,-,TRBV4-1
CASSLGGRSYEQYF,TGTGCCAGCAGTTTAGGTGGGCGCTCCTACGAGCAGTACTTC,-,TRBJ2-7,once,TRBV28
CASSPPSYEQYF,TGTGCCAGCAGCCCTCCCTCATACGAGCAGTACTTC,-,TRBJ2-7,-,TRBV7-2
CASSPGETYGYTF,TGTGCCAGCAGCCCTGGTGAGACCTATGGCTACACCTTC,-,TRBJ1-2,-,TRBV11-3
CASSPPRRRDLTNEQYF,TGTGCCAGCTCACCTCCCCGCCGGCGGGACCTGACAAACGAGCAGTACTTC,-,TRBJ2-7,-,TRBV18
CASRGLAEYEQYF,TGTGCCAGCAGGGGACTAGCGGAGTACGAGCAGTACTTC,TRBD2,TRBJ2-7,-,TRBV2
CASSVTGTGELFF,TGTGCCAGCAGCGTAACCGGCACCGGGGAGCTGTTTTTT,-,TRBJ2-2,-,TRBV9
CASTKTSGSTPYEQYF,TGTGCCAGCACCAAGACTAGCGGGAGTACCCCCTACGAGCAGTACTTC,TRBD2,TRBJ2-7,-,TRBV27
CASSSVGLTDTQYF,TGTGCCAGCAGCTCCGTGGGTTTGACAGATACGCAGTATTTT,-,TRBJ2-3,-,TRBV7-9
CASREIAGETTDTQYF,TGTGCCAGCAGGGAAATAGCGGGAGAAACCACAGATACGCAGTATTTT,TRBD2,TRBJ2-3,-,TRBV5-6
CASRRPDSTYGYTF,TGTGCCAGCAGACGCCCAGACTCGACCTATGGCTACACCTTC,-,TRBJ1-2,-,TRBV27
CASSGTELAKNIQYF,TGTGCCAGCAGTGGGACGGAATTAGCCAAAAACATTCAGTACTTC,-,TRBJ2-4,-,TRBV28
CASSLASGQSSYEQYF,TGTGCCAGCAGCTTAGCTAGCGGGCAAAGCTCCTACGAGCAGTACTTC,TRBD2,TRBJ2-7,-,TRBV7-2
CASSLSRTSGTDTQYF,TGTGCCAGCAGCTTATCACGGACTAGCGGCACAGATACGCAGTATTTT,TRBD2,TRBJ2-3,-,TRBV7-2
CASSPPPAGNTIYF,TGTGCCAGCTCACCACCGCCAGCTGGAAACACCATATATTTT,-,TRBJ1-3,-,TRBV18
CASSLAGEDTGELFF,TGTGCCAGCAGTCTAGCGGGAGAGGACACCGGGGAGCTGTTTTTT,TRBD2,TRBJ2-2,-,TRBV27
CASSEAETGSSYEQYF,TGTGCCAGCAGTGAAGCGGAAACAGGGAGCTCCTACGAGCAGTACTTC,-,TRBJ2-7,-,TRBV2
CASSHPTQSSYNEQFF,TGCGCCAGCAGCCACCCGACACAGAGCTCCTACAATGAGCAGTTCTTC,-,TRBJ2-1,-,TRBV4-1
CARTSGLANTGELFF,TGTGCCCGCACATCGGGGTTAGCGAACACCGGGGAGCTGTTTTTT,-,TRBJ2-2,-,TRBV2